One sample yielded the 22 T cell receptor beta chains listed below, sequenced in a study of T cell repertoires in cytomegalovirus infection. TCRdb independently ran MiXCR on the reads; one entry per CDR3 protein. The table has roughly 100,000 distinct CDR3 sequences, about 17% seen once; the top ten hold approximately 7.6%. The sequenced sample consisted of PBMCs. The origin of the receptors is a human donor in good health (CMV status not recorded). Some clones in this sample may be carry-over from other donors' samples.

Many counts were recorded for this clonotype. The CDR3 is CATSFRGGPGETQYF. The CDR3 region has the DNA TGTGCCACCAGCTTTCGCGGGGGGCCCGGGGAGACCCAGTACTTC. The rearrangement links TRBV15 to TRBJ2-5, with 8 bases identical to TRBD2. Germline assignment: CDR1 LNHNV and CDR2 YYDKDF (reference sequence). The V segment lost 5 bases and the J segment 5 bases; nucleotides outside the gene matches: 10. The CDR3 is 15 residues long.

This clonotype came up a few times. The V gene is TRBV10-3, the J gene TRBJ2-3, with D tentatively TRBD1 (5 bases). Germline V gene lookup returns CDR1 ENHRY and CDR2 SYGVKD. V was trimmed by 5 bases and J by 0 bases, leaving 15 bases between them. This CDR3 comprises 16 residues. The CDR3 protein is CAISKAGHTSTDTQYF. CDR3 coding DNA: TGTGCCATCAGTAAGGCAGGACACACTAGCACAGATACGCAGTATTTT.

This clonotype was picked up many times. The chain carries TRBV7-2 and TRBJ1-2; 10 nucleotides match TRBD1. The trim removed 6 bases at V and 8 bases at J, leaving 6 bases unmatched. This CDR3 region has 13 residues. Germline CDR1 is SGHTA and CDR2 is FQGNSA. CDR3 sequence: CASSSGTGVGYTF. DNA for the CDR3: TGTGCCAGCAGTTCCGGGACAGGGGTCGGCTACACCTTC.

V gene TRBV20-1 combines with J gene TRBJ1-5; D ambiguous. The CDR3 has 16 amino acids. Germline V lookup: CDR1 DFQATT, CDR2 SNEGSKA (reference sequence). V was clipped by 2 bases and J by 0 bases, with 14 bases between them. The CDR3 region has the DNA TGCAGTGCTAGAATCAGAACCCTTGATAGCAATCAGCCCCAGCATTTT. Translating it yields CSARIRTLDSNQPQHF.

This chain links TRBV29-1 with TRBJ2-3, with 7 nucleotides matching TRBD2. The ends lost 7 bases at V and 0 bases at J; junction bases unmatched: 7. Germline values: CDR1 SQVTM, CDR2 ANQGSEA. This CDR3 has 14 residues. CDR3 amino acids: CSGSLATSTDTQYF. The CDR3 DNA reads as TGCAGCGGATCACTAGCGACTAGCACAGATACGCAGTATTTT.

The chain has TRBV20-1 and TRBJ1-1, with D tentatively TRBD1 (6 bases). CDR3 length: 14 amino acids. V was trimmed by 2 bases and J by 4 bases, leaving 14 bases between them. In germline, CDR1 is DFQATT, CDR2 SNEGSKA (reference sequence). CDR3 DNA sequence: TGCAGTGCTAGATATAGACAGGAGGTCACTGAAGCTTTCTTT. It specifies CSARYRQEVTEAFF.

There are many counts of this clonotype. This chain uses TRBV29-1 with TRBJ1-5; possible D gene TRBD1, 6 bases. Per germline, CDR1 SQVTM and CDR2 ANQGSEA. V was pared by 5 bases and J by 6 bases, with 14 bases between. The CDR3 length is 13 residues. DNA for the CDR3: TGCAGCGTTACACAGGGTCCAGGTCAGCCCCAGCATTTT. Amino acids: CSVTQGPGQPQHF. Full variable domain (missing parts from reference TRBV29-1 and TRBJ1-5): SAVISQKPSRDICQRGTSLTIQCQVDSQVTMMFWYRQQPGQSLTLIATANQGSEATYESGFVIDKFPISRPNLTFSTLTVSNMSPEDSSIYLCSVTQGPGQPQHFGDGTRLSIL.

This clonotype was counted ten times or more. CDR3 amino acids: CASSLGWTGGDTQYF. The CDR3 coding sequence is TGTGCCAGCAGCTTAGGATGGACAGGGGGAGATACGCAGTATTTT. The J gene is TRBJ2-3, the V gene TRBV7-2, with 10 bases identical to TRBD1. Trimming removed 1 base from V and 5 bases from J; junction bases left unmatched: 3. The CDR3 totals 15 residues. Per the germline V gene, CDR1 is SGHTA and CDR2 is FQGNSA.

This clonotype has a count of ten or more. This rearrangement joins TRBV27 to TRBJ2-7; D may be TRBD1 (6 bases). Germline loops: CDR1 MNHEY, CDR2 SMNVEV (reference sequence). The CDR3 is 13 amino acids. Trimming shortened V by 7 bases and J by 4 bases, and 14 bases separated the two germline ends. CDR3 coding DNA: TGTGCCAGCACGCAGAGGGACAAGTACGAGCAGTACTTC. Residues: CASTQRDKYEQYF.

V usage is TRBV2 and J usage is TRBJ2-1; a possible D gene is TRBD2 (5 bases). Germline CDR1 and CDR2: SNHLY and FYNNEI. CDR3 size: 16 residues. The ends were cut back, 1 base at V and 5 bases at J, with 15 bases in the middle. The CDR3 DNA reads as TGTGCCAGCAGTGAAGAGCGGATTCGCCGAGACAATGAGCAGTTCTTC. It yields the protein CASSEERIRRDNEQFF.

The chain employs TRBV28 and TRBJ2-3; tentative D call: TRBD2 (6 bases). This CDR3 region has 16 residues. The germline V gene has CDR1 MDHEN and CDR2 SYDVKM. Trimming took off 7 bases at V and 4 bases at J, with 21 bases between the two ends. The CDR3 region is CASIPSEAVQSDTQYF. The CDR3 DNA follows: TGTGCCAGCATCCCTAGCGAAGCGGTTCAATCAGATACGCAGTATTTT.

This chain uses TRBV5-4 with TRBJ1-6; TRBD1 agrees at 7 bases. Trimming removed 4 bases from V and 8 bases from J; junction bases left unmatched: 6. CDR3 length equals 14 residues. In germline, CDR1 is SGHNT, CDR2 YYREEE (reference sequence). CDR3 coding DNA: TGTGCCAGCAGCGAGGGACAGAGAGATTCACCCCTCCACTTT. Residues: CASSEGQRDSPLHF.

Many counts were recorded for this clonotype. The rearrangement joins TRBV4-1 to TRBJ2-7; D is ambiguous. The germline V gene encodes CDR1 MGHRA and CDR2 YSYEKL. Trimming stripped 1 base from V and 5 bases from J, with 15 bases between. This CDR3 has 15 amino acids. This chain's CDR3 is CASSQGSTVVDEQYF. The CDR3 bases are TGCGCCAGCAGCCAAGGATCTACCGTCGTTGACGAGCAGTACTTC.

The genes are TRBV20-1 and TRBJ2-4; D is perhaps TRBD1 (6 bases). The CDR3 contains 16 residues. V was clipped by 6 bases and J by 2 bases, with 20 bases between them. The germline CDR1 and CDR2 sequences are DFQATT and SNEGSKA (reference sequence). This CDR3 is CSAPKKTGLTKNIQYF. The CDR3 region has the DNA TGCAGTGCCCCAAAAAAAACAGGGCTCACCAAAAACATTCAGTACTTC.

This clonotype was seen only a few times. V is TRBV29-1 and J is TRBJ1-2; tentatively, D is TRBD1 (5 bases). The CDR3 sequence is 11 residues long. The germline V gene encodes CDR1 SQVTM and CDR2 ANQGSEA. The V end lost 6 bases, the J end lost 3 bases, and 8 bases lay between the germline ends. CDR3 sequence reads: CSVLGDYGYTF. The CDR3 region has the DNA TGCAGCGTCTTAGGGGACTATGGCTACACCTTC.

This clonotype was observed at least ten times. The chain has TRBV11-2 and TRBJ2-2; D is perhaps TRBD2 (5 bases). CDR3 length: 15 residues. Germline-derived CDR1 and CDR2 are SGHAT and FQNNGV. Trimming pared 5 bases from V and 6 bases from J, leaving 16 bases between. In nucleotides, the CDR3 is TGTGCCAGCAGCGTAACCGGGGTGGGAGCCGGGGAGCTGTTTTTT. As protein: CASSVTGVGAGELFF.

This clonotype was observed many times. This chain connects TRBV7-3 to TRBJ1-1, with a tentative D call TRBD1 (6 bases). The CDR3 runs to 13 residues. Deletions cut 5 bases from V and 7 bases from J, with 14 bases between. Germline V gene lookup returns CDR1 SGHTA and CDR2 FQGTGA. The DNA of the CDR3 is TGTGCCAGCAGCGTGACTCCAGGGGTTGAAGCTTTCTTT. The encoded protein is CASSVTPGVEAFF.

This chain joins TRBV12-3 or TRBV12-4 and TRBJ1-6; 7 bases agree with TRBD1. The junction had 8 bases not matched to a gene; V was cut back by 4 bases and J by 8 bases. CDR3 size: 15 residues. CDR3 in amino acids: CASSSTGMVDSPLHF. The CDR3 DNA is TGTGCCAGCAGTTCGACAGGGATGGTGGATTCACCCCTCCACTTT.

The genes are TRBV9 and TRBJ2-5; possible D gene TRBD2, 5 bases. This CDR3 is built from 15 residues. Trimming shortened V by 4 bases and J by 4 bases, and 17 bases separated the two germline ends. Per the germline V gene, CDR1 is SGDLS and CDR2 is YYNGEE. CDR3 loop: CASSTGKISGETQYF. DNA of the CDR3: TGTGCCAGCAGCACCGGGAAGATATCGGGAGAGACCCAGTACTTC.

This clonotype appeared a few times. The chain uses TRBV6-1 and TRBJ1-5; D remains ambiguous. The V end was cut by 6 bases, the J end by 0 bases, with 6 bases between. CDR1 is MNHNS and CDR2 is SASEGT in the germline V gene. The CDR3 has 13 amino acids. CDR3 residues: CASRAYSNQPQHF. The CDR3, as DNA: TGTGCCAGCAGGGCTTATAGCAATCAGCCCCAGCATTTT.

A note on this clonotype: A much larger clonotype is one base distant, so this may be a read error. This sequence joins TRBV12-3 or TRBV12-4 and TRBJ1-1; D is unresolved. CDR3 size: 13 residues. DNA of the CDR3: TGTGCCAGCAGTTTCATAGAGAAATCTGAAGCTTACTTT. Translated, it gives CASSFIEKSEAYF.

This clonotype was counted ten times or more. The genes are TRBV7-8 and TRBJ2-2; possibly TRBD1 for D (6 bases). Trimming removed 0 bases at V and 6 bases at J, with 17 bases between. In germline, CDR1 is SGHVS, CDR2 FQNEAQ. This CDR3 has 17 amino acids. The CDR3 coding sequence is TGTGCCAGCAGCTTAGCCGTGCCGGGGCCAGGGGCCGGGGAGCTGTTTTTT. Amino acids: CASSLAVPGPGAGELFF.